The 22 T cell receptor beta chains reported below all come from one sample, sequenced in a study of human T cells and chemical hapten exposure. Time point denoted: patch test 1, 2 weeks after DPC sensitization. Treatment given: therapeutic diphenylcyclopropenone sensitization with weekly scalp DPC. TCRdb re-derived calls from the RACE reads in MiXCR, one entry per CDR3 protein. The sample records around 110,000 distinct CDR3 sequences, 9.5% to 13% being singletons. The specimen was whole blood, collected in connection with sensitization to the hapten diphenylcyclopropenone (DPC). These receptors originate from a woman between 50 and 59 years old with alopecia areata. Some clones in this sample may be carry-over from other donors' samples.

This clonotype was seen more than once but under ten times. V usage is TRBV28 and J usage is TRBJ1-5; tentative D call: TRBD1 (5 bases). Deletions cut 3 bases from V and 4 bases from J, with 13 bases between. CDR1 and CDR2 from the germline V gene are MDHEN and SYDVKM. This CDR3 region has 15 residues. Written as DNA, the CDR3 is TGTGCCAGCAGTTTGACAGCTCTTGGGAATCAGCCCCAGCATTTT. Protein sequence: CASSLTALGNQPQHF.

This clonotype has just a few counts. J is TRBJ2-4 and V is TRBV27, with D tentatively TRBD2 (6 bases). The CDR3 length is 13 residues. Trimming stripped 2 bases from V and 9 bases from J, with 11 bases between. Germline-derived CDR1 and CDR2 are MNHEY and SMNVEV (reference sequence). CDR3 in DNA: TGTGCCAGCAGTTTAGGGGGGAGCGGCATTCAGTACTTC. Translation gives CASSLGGSGIQYF.

The rearrangement links TRBV7-6 to TRBJ2-7; D possibly corresponds to TRBD2 (6 bases). This CDR3 is built from 14 residues. V shed 5 bases and J shed 0 bases, with 11 bases lying between them. Germline CDR1 and CDR2: SGHVS and FNYEAQ. CDR3 protein: CASSLDGGSYEQYF. For the CDR3, the DNA is TGTGCCAGCAGCCTGGACGGGGGCTCCTACGAGCAGTACTTC.

The chain uses TRBV10-3 and TRBJ2-7, with a weak D call TRBD2 (6 bases). This CDR3 is 15 amino acids long. CDR1 and CDR2 (germline): ENHRY, SYGVKD. The V and J ends lost 3 bases and 4 bases respectively, with 16 bases between them. CDR3 coding DNA: TGTGCCATCAGTGAACCCGGGAGCGCCGGTTACGAGCAGTACTTC. Translating it yields CAISEPGSAGYEQYF.

This chain connects TRBV20-1 to TRBJ2-7, with 8 bases fitting TRBD1. With V trimmed by 6 bases and J by 4 bases, 11 bases remained unmatched. The V gene's germline CDR1 is DFQATT and CDR2 SNEGSKA (reference sequence). This CDR3 is 14 amino acids long. In DNA, the CDR3 is TGCAGTGCCCATTCGGACAGGGTCTTTTACGAGCAGTACTTC. Translating gives CSAHSDRVFYEQYF.

This clonotype was found a few times. The rearrangement links TRBV7-9 to TRBJ1-4; TRBD1 agrees at 9 bases. The CDR3 loop spans 15 amino acids. The V segment lost 4 bases and the J segment 8 bases; nucleotides outside the gene matches: 8. CDR1 and CDR2 from the germline V gene are SEHNR and FQNEAQ (reference sequence). The CDR3 here is CASSSRDRDQEKLFF. In DNA form, the CDR3 reads TGTGCCAGCAGCTCCCGGGACAGGGATCAAGAAAAACTGTTTTTT.

The chain uses TRBV20-1 and TRBJ1-1, with D unresolved. CDR1 DFQATT and CDR2 SNEGSKA come from the germline V gene (reference sequence). Trimming removed 3 bases at V and 3 bases at J, with 14 bases between. This CDR3 has 14 residues. The DNA for the CDR3 is TGCAGTGCTAGCCCGACCCTCGTTTACACTGAAGCTTTCTTT. It yields the protein CSASPTLVYTEAFF.

This clonotype has ten or more counts. This chain uses TRBV18 with TRBJ1-1; D uncertain. V was trimmed by 3 bases and J by 4 bases, leaving 12 bases between them. From germline, CDR1 is KGHSH and CDR2 LQKENI. The CDR3 has 14 amino acids. The CDR3 DNA reads TGTGCCAGCTCACCCACGGCGGGGAGCACTGAAGCTTTCTTT. Encoded protein: CASSPTAGSTEAFF.

This clonotype was detected many times. The rearrangement links TRBV27 to TRBJ1-1, with 7 bases identical to TRBD1. V was clipped by 3 bases and J by 7 bases; unmatched bases: 5. This CDR3 spans 13 amino acids. CDR1 and CDR2 from the germline V gene are MNHEY and SMNVEV (reference sequence). The CDR3 loop is CASSFQGGDEAFF. As DNA, the CDR3 is TGTGCCAGCAGTTTTCAGGGGGGAGATGAAGCTTTCTTT.

The sample holds many counts of this clonotype. The rearrangement links TRBV29-1 to TRBJ1-2; possible D gene TRBD1, 6 bases. Germline V gene data show CDR1 as SQVTM and CDR2 as ANQGSEA. The CDR3 is 13 amino acids. V lost 3 bases to trimming and J lost 8 bases, with 16 bases between them. The CDR3 sequence is CSVDTTGTQGYTF. DNA for the CDR3: TGCAGCGTTGATACTACCGGGACACAAGGCTACACCTTC.

This sequence joins TRBV4-3 and TRBJ2-5, with D possibly being TRBD2 (5 bases). The CDR3 contains 17 residues. CDR1 is LGHNA, CDR2 YSLEER, per germline. Trimming shortened V by 2 bases and J by 1 base, and 17 bases separated the two germline ends. CDR3 coding DNA: TGCGCCAGCAGCCAATACCGGACTCGATGGATCCAAGAGACCCAGTACTTC. Its protein product is CASSQYRTRWIQETQYF.

This clonotype has more than one count but fewer than ten. The J gene is TRBJ2-3, the V gene TRBV6-2 or TRBV6-3; possible D gene TRBD2, 5 bases. With 7 bases removed from V and 4 bases from J, the gap between germline ends came to 15 bases. The CDR3 is made up of 14 amino acids. Per germline, CDR1 MNHEY and CDR2 SVGEGT. CDR3 residues: CASIPTAVPDTQYF. DNA for the CDR3: TGTGCCAGCATCCCCACAGCGGTTCCAGATACGCAGTATTTT.

The chain joins TRBV18 to TRBJ1-1; the D is unclear. The CDR3 is 15 amino acids. The V end lost 2 bases, the J end lost 0 bases, and 10 bases lay between the germline ends. Looked up from germline, CDR1 is KGHSH and CDR2 is LQKENI. Here the CDR3 reads CASSPGSPVNTEAFF. The CDR3 coding sequence is TGTGCCAGCTCACCAGGGTCCCCTGTGAACACTGAAGCTTTCTTT.

This clonotype was found many times. V usage is TRBV20-1 and J usage is TRBJ1-1; 7 nucleotides agree with TRBD1. Germline V gives CDR1 DFQATT, CDR2 SNEGSKA (reference sequence). The V and J ends lost 6 bases and 0 bases, in that order; junction bases with no gene match: 7. This CDR3 comprises 14 residues. CDR3: CSATGTALNTEAFF. The CDR3 nucleotides are TGCAGTGCAACCGGGACAGCCCTGAACACTGAAGCTTTCTTT.

This clonotype was seen many times. The V and J genes are TRBV7-9 and TRBJ1-2; the match to TRBD1 covers 10 bases. The CDR3 runs to 16 residues. The V and J ends lost 5 bases and 5 bases, in that order; junction bases with no gene match: 11. Germline values: CDR1 SEHNR, CDR2 FQNEAQ (reference sequence). This CDR3 reads CASSPTGTGDRYGYTF. The CDR3 DNA is TGTGCCAGCAGCCCAACCGGGACAGGGGACCGATATGGCTACACCTTC. Variable domain in full (rest from reference TRBV7-9 and TRBJ1-2): DTGVSQNPRHKITKRGQNVTFRCDPISEHNRLYWYRQTLGQGPEFLTYFQNEAQLEKSRLLSDRFSAERPKGSFSTLEIQRTEQGDSAMYLCASSPTGTGDRYGYTFGSGTRLTVV.

There are many counts of this clonotype. The genes are TRBV28 and TRBJ2-1; D is possibly TRBD2 (5 bases). The CDR3 runs to 18 residues. Trimming left V 3 bases short and J 0 bases short, with 18 bases between. Germline CDR1 MDHEN, CDR2 SYDVKM. The CDR3 coding sequence is TGTGCCAGCAGTTTTCCAAAGCGGAGCCGTAGCTCCTACAATGAGCAGTTCTTC. It translates to CASSFPKRSRSSYNEQFF.

This clonotype was recorded many times. The V call is TRBV29-1, the J call TRBJ2-7; D might be TRBD1 (5 bases). Trimming removed 5 bases at V and 1 base at J, with 9 bases between. CDR1 and CDR2 from the germline V gene are SQVTM and ANQGSEA. This CDR3 is 12 amino acids long. The CDR3 DNA follows: TGCAGCGTTCGAAGACAGTCCTACGAGCAGTACTTC. Amino acid sequence: CSVRRQSYEQYF.

In its sample, this clonotype was seen many times. V and J are TRBV11-2 and TRBJ1-2; D unresolved. V was shortened by 0 bases and J by 2 bases, with 4 bases between the two germline ends. CDR1 and CDR2 (germline): SGHAT, FQNNGV. The CDR3 spans 13 residues. CDR3 in amino acids: CASSLDRNYGYTF. The CDR3, as DNA: TGTGCCAGCAGCTTAGACAGAAACTATGGCTACACCTTC.

The table lists this clonotype with many counts. This chain joins TRBV18 and TRBJ1-1; tentatively, D is TRBD1 (5 bases). CDR1 is KGHSH and CDR2 is LQKENI in the germline V gene. The CDR3 spans 12 residues. Trimming pared 3 bases from V and 9 bases from J, leaving 11 bases between. The CDR3, as DNA: TGTGCCAGCTCACCCGACAGAGCCCAAGCTTTCTTT. Amino acids: CASSPDRAQAFF.

V gene TRBV29-1 combines with J gene TRBJ2-7; D perhaps matches TRBD1 (5 bases). Germline CDR1 SQVTM, CDR2 ANQGSEA. V shed 4 bases and J shed 2 bases, with 9 bases lying between them. There are 12 residues in the CDR3. The CDR3 protein is CSVGGSTYEQYF. CDR3 nucleotide sequence: TGCAGCGTTGGGGGCAGCACCTACGAGCAGTACTTC.

This clonotype was observed at least ten times. The chain joins TRBV6-2 or TRBV6-3 to TRBJ1-5, with D uncertain. The CDR3 extends over 15 amino acids. Germline-derived CDR1 and CDR2 are MNHEY and SVGEGT. Trimming cost V 2 bases and J 0 bases, with 8 bases left between them. The CDR3 DNA follows: TGTGCCAGCAGTTACCAGTCGGTTAGCAATCAGCCCCAGCATTTT. Its protein is CASSYQSVSNQPQHF.

In this sample, this clonotype turned up many times. The rearrangement links TRBV13 to TRBJ2-1; the D gene is possibly TRBD2 (5 bases). CDR3 length: 11 residues. V lost 5 bases and J lost 7, with 6 bases in between. Germline CDR1 reads PRHDT; CDR2 reads FYEKMQ (reference sequence). The CDR3 DNA sequence: TGTGCCAGCAGCAAGCGGAATGAGCAGTTCTTC. Amino acids: CASSKRNEQFF.